This entry is about one TCR beta chain. Using immunoSEQ multiplex PCR, the repertoire was profiled, and TCRdb retains in-frame clones only, with some absent. The sample shows about 190,000 clones, 86% of them seen only once. The data are from a study of blood T cell repertoires in COVID-19. Study-wide context: Italy, Spain and the United States were the sources of the convalescent and acute COVID-19 samples.

Germline-derived CDR1 and CDR2 are LGHDT and YNNKEL (reference sequence). V lost 4 bases to trimming and J lost 8 bases; unmatched junction nucleotides: 3. The CDR3 extends over 12 amino acids. This sequence originates from a woman in her 30s who had recovered from COVID-19. The sample comprised PBMCs or T cells enriched from blood (not recorded which). This sequence joins TRBV3-1 (or the pseudogene TRBV3-2) and TRBJ1-2; 8 bases fit TRBD1. CDR3 coding DNA: TGTGCCAGCAGCCCAGGGGGCAGGGGCTACACCTTC. It is translated as CASSPGGRGYTF.